The source of this T cell receptor beta chain is a study of monozygotic twins with inflammatory bowel disease. The unique tags termed UMIs, each holding a 6-nucleotide sample barcode, were added by means of template switching. Amplification used two nested PCRs: 16 cycles, then 8 to 10 cycles, on TCRalpha/TCRbeta cDNA. TCRdb reprocessed the 5' RACE reads, with one entry per CDR3 protein and no DNA. The specimen's table records around 150,000 distinct CDR3 sequences. The CDR3 runs 14 residues. The germline V gene has CDR1 LNHDA and CDR2 SQIVND (reference sequence). The source of this sequence is a human donor with ulcerative colitis or Crohn's disease, or a healthy co-twin of an affected twin (not recorded which). Material: blood. The chain employs TRBV19 and TRBJ2-1. CDR3 sequence: CASSIGTSYNEQFF.